This T cell receptor (beta chain) was retrieved from a study of cytotoxic CD8 clonotypes in ibrutinib-treated CLL. General observations from the study: Clonality (at baseline) was higher than in age-matched healthy donors and tracked circulating CD8+ T-cell counts.

Generated by immunoSEQ multiplex PCR, the TCRdb table keeps only in-frame clones and is missing some. The sample holds some 85,000 clones, approximately 77% seen once. Of note for this clone: The antigen is unknown.

This specimen was PBMCs, taken after 24 months of ibrutinib treatment. This TCR was recovered from a human donor with chronic lymphocytic leukemia.

The DNA for the CDR3 is TGTGCCAGCAGCCCCGACAGAATCCAAGAGACCCAGTACTTC. This translates into CASSPDRIQETQYF. The rearrangement uses TRBV28 and TRBJ2-5; a possible D gene is TRBD1 (5 bases). V was shortened by 6 bases and J by 1 base, with 12 bases between the two germline ends. CDR3 length: 14 residues. The germline V gene has CDR1 MDHEN and CDR2 SYDVKM.